This T cell receptor (beta chain) was captured by sequencing in a study of somatic mutations in cytotoxic T cells in rheumatoid arthritis. This table comes from immunoSEQ multiplex PCR, and its TCRdb copy is limited to in-frame clones, with some not included. The sample has approximately 16,000 clones, around 70% seen once. Germline V CDR1 and CDR2: MNHEY, SVGAGI. J was trimmed by 6 bases and V by 6 bases; bases with no gene match: 6. CDR3 length equals 13 residues. Worth noting for this clone: Antigen specificity is unknown.

Study outcomes and limitations: The largest CD8+ clone made up over 20% of CD8+ cells in 8 of 65 patients. No multiple-comparison adjustment was applied to the slight TRBV07 underrepresentation in rheumatoid arthritis patients.

The V call is TRBV6-5, the J call TRBJ1-1; 8 bases are a match to TRBD1. The sequenced material came from CD8+ T cells sorted from blood. This TCR came from an adult with rheumatoid arthritis. DNA for the CDR3: TGTGCCAGCAGCCGCGACAGGGGAGCTGAAGCTTTCTTT. Translation gives CASSRDRGAEAFF.